This paragraph covers one T cell receptor (beta chain) sequence. The sample belongs to a study of blood T cell repertoires in COVID-19. The overall study: From the United States, Italy and Spain came samples of acute and convalescent COVID-19. T cells, B-cell-depleted T cells, or PBMCs supplied cDNA or gDNA.

The CDR3 is 15 residues long. From germline, CDR1 is ENHRY and CDR2 SYGVKD. J gave up 7 bases and V 7 bases, and 10 bases lay outside the gene matches. Methods used by the authors: Researchers report that nucleated cell counts were estimated from reference gene primer amplification. The method was immunoSEQ multiplex PCR; TCRdb's version includes in-frame clones alone and lacks a portion of them. V, J and clone size are those of that table, while D and trimming were read from the DNA. Here the sample spans about 120,000 clones, more than 60% being singletons. This TCR derives from a man aged 65 to 79 with acute or convalescent COVID-19. V gene TRBV10-3 combines with J gene TRBJ1-6, with TRBD1 identical over 7 bases. Sequencing was done on a sample of peripheral blood. The CDR3 sequence: CAITEGAGGNSPLHF. The CDR3 DNA reads as TGTGCCATCACCGAGGGGGCAGGGGGGAATTCACCCCTCCACTTT.